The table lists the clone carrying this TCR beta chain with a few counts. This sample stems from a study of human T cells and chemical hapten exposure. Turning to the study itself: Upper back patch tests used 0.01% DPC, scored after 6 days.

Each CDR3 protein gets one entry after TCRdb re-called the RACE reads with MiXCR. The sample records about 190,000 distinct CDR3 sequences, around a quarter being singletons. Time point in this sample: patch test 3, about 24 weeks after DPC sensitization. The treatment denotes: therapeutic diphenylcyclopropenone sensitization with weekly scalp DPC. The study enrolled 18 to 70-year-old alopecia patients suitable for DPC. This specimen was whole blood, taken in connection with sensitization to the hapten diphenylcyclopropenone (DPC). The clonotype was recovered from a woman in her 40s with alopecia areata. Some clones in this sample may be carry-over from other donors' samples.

DNA for the CDR3: TGCAGTGCTAGGAGGGCCGAGGAGACCCAGTACTTC. Amino acid sequence: CSARRAEETQYF. The J gene is TRBJ2-5, the V gene TRBV20-1, with D perhaps matching TRBD2 (5 bases). The CDR3 length is 12 residues. Germline CDR1 is DFQATT and CDR2 is SNEGSKA (reference sequence). V was trimmed by 3 bases and J by 5 bases, leaving 10 bases between them.